These 31 T cell receptor beta chains were sequenced from one sample in a study of T cell repertoires in cytomegalovirus infection. TCRdb passed the reads through MiXCR, listing each CDR3 protein once. The table includes 300,000 to 400,000 distinct CDR3 sequences, more than 8% detected once. The sequencing sample was made of PBMCs. The source is a human donor in good health (CMV status not recorded). Some clones in this sample may be carry-over from other donors' samples.

The V call is TRBV6-5, the J call TRBJ2-1; TRBD1 matches 7 bases. The CDR3 covers 14 residues. The junction had 10 bases not matched to a gene; V was cut back by 6 bases and J by 8 bases. The germline gives CDR1 MNHEY, CDR2 SVGAGI. The DNA for the CDR3 is TGTGCCAGCAGCCTTAGGGGGCATCGCGATGAGCAGTTCTTC. Protein sequence: CASSLRGHRDEQFF.

The chain couples TRBV7-2 to TRBJ1-1, with D unclear. Germline-derived CDR1 and CDR2 are SGHTA and FQGNSA. The V gene lost 5 bases and the J gene lost 5 bases, with 15 bases spanning the gap. There are 14 residues in the CDR3. CDR3 residues: CASSPRKVLTEAFF. The CDR3 DNA reads TGTGCCAGCAGCCCAAGGAAGGTGTTAACTGAAGCTTTCTTT.

This clonotype has at least ten counts. The chain couples TRBV7-9 to TRBJ1-1, with 11 bases lining up with TRBD1. Trimming took 4 bases from V and 4 from J; bases not matched to a gene: 11. CDR3 size: 17 residues. In germline, CDR1 is SEHNR, CDR2 FQNEAQ (reference sequence). CDR3 loop: CASSWWGQGEVGTEAFF. The CDR3 DNA follows: TGTGCCAGCAGCTGGTGGGGACAGGGGGAAGTTGGCACTGAAGCTTTCTTT.

This clonotype was found a few times. This chain connects TRBV7-3 to TRBJ2-7, with D maybe TRBD1 (6 bases). The CDR3 has 15 residues. The germline V gene encodes CDR1 SGHTA and CDR2 FQGTGA. V was clipped by 7 bases and J by 0 bases, with 16 bases between them. The DNA for the CDR3 is TGTGCCAGCACCATAAGACAGGTTAGCTCCTACGAGCAGTACTTC. Residues: CASTIRQVSSYEQYF.

In this sample, this clonotype turned up many times. V gene TRBV7-2 combines with J gene TRBJ2-5; D may correspond to TRBD1 or TRBD2 (6 bases each). V was trimmed by 2 bases and J by 5 bases, leaving 9 bases between them. This CDR3 contains 13 residues. CDR1 and CDR2 (germline): SGHTA, FQGNSA. The DNA for the CDR3 is TGTGCCAGCAGCTTAAGGAGGGGGGAGACCCAGTACTTC. Protein: CASSLRRGETQYF.

This clonotype was counted ten times or more. This sequence joins TRBV2 and TRBJ2-5; D possibly corresponds to TRBD2 (6 bases). CDR1 and CDR2 (germline): SNHLY, FYNNEI. The CDR3 spans 16 residues. V lost 5 bases to trimming and J lost 1 base, with 17 bases between them. CDR3 nucleotide sequence: TGTGCCAGCAGTCAAAACCGGGGACTGGCCCAAGAGACCCAGTACTTC. It is translated as CASSQNRGLAQETQYF.

This clonotype was observed a few times. The chain links TRBV11-1 to TRBJ2-7; 8 bases line up with TRBD2. The length of the CDR3 is 15 residues. Per germline, CDR1 SGHAT and CDR2 FQDESV (reference sequence). The V and J ends lost 4 bases and 4 bases, in that order; junction bases with no gene match: 9. CDR3 amino acids: CASSSGVAGWYEQYF. DNA for the CDR3: TGTGCCAGCAGCTCTGGGGTAGCGGGATGGTACGAGCAGTACTTC.

This clonotype is a singleton in its sample. This rearrangement joins TRBV2 to TRBJ2-2; a possible D gene is TRBD2 (6 bases). V lost 5 bases and J 6 bases, leaving 13 bases between the germline ends. CDR1 and CDR2 from the germline V gene are SNHLY and FYNNEI. The CDR3 is made up of 14 amino acids. CDR3 nucleotides: TGTGCCAGCAGTCCACTTTCGGGGGCCGGGGAGCTGTTTTTT. Amino acids: CASSPLSGAGELFF. The full variable domain, completed using reference TRBV2 and TRBJ2-2, is EPEVTQTPSHQVTQMGQEVILRCVPISNHLYFYWYRQILGQKVEFLVSFYNNEISEKSEIFDDQFSVERPDGSNFTLKIRSTKLEDSAMYFCASSPLSGAGELFFGEGSRLTVL.

This clonotype has only a few counts. The rearrangement joins TRBV10-3 to TRBJ2-3; no firm D call. The ends were cut back, 6 bases at V and 1 base at J, with 8 bases in the middle. The V gene's germline CDR1 is ENHRY and CDR2 SYGVKD. The CDR3 loop spans 13 amino acids. The CDR3 protein is CAISLTGTDTQYF. CDR3 nucleotides: TGTGCCATCAGCCTGACCGGCACAGATACGCAGTATTTT.

The table lists this clonotype with many counts. The V and J genes are TRBV6-4 and TRBJ2-1, with D possibly being TRBD2 (6 bases). Trimming took 0 bases from V and 4 from J, leaving 13 bases between them. The CDR3 contains 16 residues. Per the germline V gene, CDR1 is MRHNA and CDR2 is SNTAGT. The DNA of the CDR3 is TGTGCCAGCAGTGACTCAGATAGCGGATCATACAATGAGCAGTTCTTC. Translation gives CASSDSDSGSYNEQFF.

The genes are TRBV7-2 and TRBJ2-5, with 7 bases aligning to TRBD1. Germline assignment: CDR1 SGHTA and CDR2 FQGNSA. Trimming took 3 bases from V and 5 from J; bases not matched to a gene: 6. The CDR3 runs to 14 residues. CDR3 residues: CASSFRGSVETQYF. DNA of the CDR3: TGTGCCAGCAGCTTCAGGGGGAGCGTGGAGACCCAGTACTTC. The variable domain in full, with the rest retrieved from reference TRBV7-2 and TRBJ2-5, is GAGVSQSPSNKVTEKGKDVELRCDPISGHTALYWYRQSLGQGLEFLIYFQGNSAPDKSGLPSDRFSAERTGGSVSTLTIQRTQQEDSAVYLCASSFRGSVETQYFGPGTRLLVL.

This clonotype showed up just a few times. In DNA form, the CDR3 reads TGTGCCAGTAGTATTACCCCCGTTTTAGGGGGGACTGAAGCTTTCTTT. Protein product: CASSITPVLGGTEAFF. This chain links TRBV19 with TRBJ1-1, with D possibly being TRBD1 (6 bases). V was cut by 3 bases and J by 5 bases, with 19 bases left in between. Germline lookup yields CDR1 LNHDA and CDR2 SQIVND (reference sequence). The CDR3 sequence is 16 residues long.

This clonotype was observed many times. This sequence joins TRBV7-2 and TRBJ1-1; tentative D call: TRBD1 (5 bases). The length of the CDR3 is 15 residues. CDR1 is SGHTA, CDR2 FQGNSA, per germline. Trimming stripped 5 bases from V and 1 base from J, with 14 bases between. The CDR3 DNA reads as TGTGCCAGCAGCCCCCATCCGGGGCCGAACACTGAAGCTTTCTTT. Its translation is CASSPHPGPNTEAFF.

There are many counts of this clonotype. This chain uses TRBV7-8 with TRBJ1-2; possible D gene TRBD1, 5 bases. The germline V and J ends were trimmed by 1 base and 2 bases, with 11 bases remaining between them. The CDR3 extends over 15 amino acids. The germline CDR1 and CDR2 sequences are SGHVS and FQNEAQ. The CDR3 nucleotides read TGTGCCAGCAGCTTAGGACCGGGGACGAACTATGGCTACACCTTC. Amino acids: CASSLGPGTNYGYTF.

The chain couples TRBV20-1 to TRBJ1-2; D might be TRBD1 (5 bases). V was pared by 2 bases and J by 7 bases, with 11 bases between. Germline V gene lookup returns CDR1 DFQATT and CDR2 SNEGSKA (reference sequence). The CDR3 is 12 residues long. The CDR3 region is CSARFGATGYTF. The CDR3 DNA follows: TGCAGTGCTAGATTCGGGGCAACTGGCTACACCTTC.

In this sample, this clonotype turned up many times. The chain carries TRBV5-5 and TRBJ1-2, with a tentative D call TRBD1 (6 bases). Deletions cut 3 bases from V and 1 base from J, with 16 bases between. Germline V gives CDR1 SGHKS, CDR2 YYEKEE (reference sequence). The CDR3 length is 16 residues. The CDR3, as DNA: TGTGCCAGCAGCTCTGGGACGAGGGGGGATAACTATGGCTACACCTTC. Translating it yields CASSSGTRGDNYGYTF. Full variable domain (remainder filled in from reference TRBV5-5 and TRBJ1-2): DAGVTQSPTHLIKTRGQQVTLRCSPISGHKSVSWYQQVLGQGPQFIFQYYEKEERGRGNFPDRFSARQFPNYSSELNVNALLLGDSALYLCASSSGTRGDNYGYTFGSGTRLTVV.

This clonotype was detected many times. The CDR3 spells CASTMGQGNSPLHF. CDR3 DNA sequence: TGTGCCAGCACCATGGGCCAGGGGAATTCACCCCTCCACTTT. This rearrangement joins TRBV7-2 to TRBJ1-6; D might be TRBD1 (6 bases). This CDR3 has 14 amino acids. Germline-derived CDR1 and CDR2 are SGHTA and FQGNSA. The germline V and J ends were trimmed by 7 bases and 7 bases, with 14 bases remaining between them.

This clonotype appeared many times. The V gene is TRBV11-2, the J gene TRBJ2-7; tentative D call: TRBD2 (5 bases). CDR1 and CDR2 (germline): SGHAT, FQNNGV. This CDR3 has 14 amino acids. V was pared by 1 base and J by 1 base, with 8 bases between. The CDR3 loop reads CASSLVDFSYEQYF. The CDR3 region has the DNA TGTGCCAGCAGCTTAGTGGACTTTTCCTACGAGCAGTACTTC.

The V call is TRBV19, the J call TRBJ1-1, with 9 bases fitting TRBD1. Trimming cost V 7 bases and J 4 bases; bases outside gene matches: 13. Germline CDR1 and CDR2: LNHDA and SQIVND (reference sequence). The CDR3 loop spans 16 amino acids. CDR3 coding DNA: TGTGCCAGTACCCCATTTATCGGGACAGGGATCACTGAAGCTTTCTTT. Translation gives CASTPFIGTGITEAFF.

This chain connects TRBV4-1 to TRBJ1-5; the D is unclear. Trimming pared 0 bases from V and 3 bases from J, leaving 9 bases between. CDR1 and CDR2 (germline): MGHRA, YSYEKL. This CDR3 spans 15 amino acids. CDR3 sequence: CASSQDSRANQPQHF. The CDR3 coding sequence is TGCGCCAGCAGCCAAGATAGTCGGGCCAATCAGCCCCAGCATTTT.

This clonotype was recorded many times. The rearrangement joins TRBV29-1 to TRBJ2-7, with a tentative D call TRBD1 (6 bases). The germline V gene has CDR1 SQVTM and CDR2 ANQGSEA. V gave up 1 base and J gave up 1 base, with 8 bases separating them. The CDR3 sequence is 13 residues long. The CDR3 bases are TGCAGCGTTGAAGTGGACAGTTCCTACGAGCAGTACTTC. Residues: CSVEVDSSYEQYF.

This chain joins TRBV2 and TRBJ2-7, with TRBD2 matching 11 bases. Germline-derived CDR1 and CDR2 are SNHLY and FYNNEI. V shed 7 bases and J 4 bases; nucleotides not matched to a gene: 6. The CDR3 contains 14 residues. The CDR3 nucleotides are TGTGCCAGCATTCAACTAGCGGGAGTATACGAGCAGTACTTC. Amino acid sequence: CASIQLAGVYEQYF.

This clonotype was observed a handful of times. The rearrangement joins TRBV20-1 to TRBJ2-1, with TRBD2 matching 9 bases. V lost 0 bases and J lost 8; bases outside the gene matches: 8. The CDR3 contains 15 residues. CDR1 is DFQATT, CDR2 SNEGSKA, per germline (reference sequence). CDR3 residues: CSARDLSSGGYEQFF. Here the CDR3 DNA reads TGCAGTGCTAGAGATCTTAGTAGCGGGGGCTATGAGCAGTTCTTC.

This chain uses TRBV7-2 with TRBJ1-4; no clear D. The CDR3 is 12 residues long. V was pared by 8 bases and J by 1 base, with 5 bases between. The germline gives CDR1 SGHTA, CDR2 FQGNSA. DNA of the CDR3: TGTGCCAGCCGGAAAACTAATGAAAAACTGTTTTTT. Translated, it gives CASRKTNEKLFF.

The rearrangement joins TRBV24-1 to TRBJ2-2; TRBD1 might be the D (6 bases). Between the trimmed V and J ends, which lost 3 bases and 1 base, there was a span of 11 bases. Germline V gene sequence: CDR1 KGHDR, CDR2 SFDVKD. This CDR3 contains 16 residues. The CDR3 nucleotides read TGTGCCACCAGTGATCCCGGGACACTGAACACCGGGGAGCTGTTTTTT. It specifies CATSDPGTLNTGELFF.

This clonotype was found many times. The chain carries TRBV7-2 and TRBJ2-7, with D possibly TRBD2 on 6 matching bases. This CDR3 has 14 residues. V lost 6 bases to trimming and J lost 3 bases, with 15 bases between them. CDR1 and CDR2 (germline): SGHTA, FQGNSA. The CDR3: CASSRRTGDYEQYF. The CDR3 DNA reads as TGTGCCAGCAGTCGCAGAACGGGAGACTACGAGCAGTACTTC.

The V and J genes are TRBV7-6 and TRBJ2-4; D is unclear. The germline V and J ends were trimmed by 3 bases and 5 bases, with 11 bases remaining between them. The CDR3 totals 14 residues. Germline CDR1 reads SGHVS; CDR2 reads FNYEAQ. This chain's CDR3 is CASSFSDVQNIQYF. CDR3 bases: TGTGCCAGCAGCTTCTCGGACGTCCAAAACATTCAGTACTTC. Supplemented by reference TRBV7-6 and TRBJ2-4, the full variable domain reads GAGVSQSPRYKVTKRGQDVALRCDPISGHVSLYWYRQALGQGPEFLTYFNYEAQQDKSGLPNDRFSAERPEGSISTLTIQRTEQRDSAMYRCASSFSDVQNIQYFGAGTRLSVL.

V gene TRBV7-4 combines with J gene TRBJ2-2; the match to TRBD1 covers 11 bases. J gave up 0 bases and V 5 bases, and 5 bases lay outside the gene matches. Per the germline V gene, CDR1 is SGHVT and CDR2 is SQSDAQ. The CDR3 length is 17 residues. CDR3 bases: TGTGCCAGCAGCCGGGGACAGGGGGAAACGAACACCGGGGAGCTGTTTTTT. Translated: CASSRGQGETNTGELFF.

The chain has TRBV9 and TRBJ2-3; D is possibly TRBD2 (6 bases). Germline-derived CDR1 and CDR2 are SGDLS and YYNGEE. This CDR3 region has 14 residues. V lost 3 bases to trimming and J lost 2 bases, with 10 bases between them. The CDR3 protein is CASSARGVTDTQYF. Here the CDR3 DNA reads TGTGCCAGCAGCGCCCGCGGGGTCACAGATACGCAGTATTTT. The full variable domain, its missing parts supplied by reference TRBV9 and TRBJ2-3, is DSGVTQTPKHLITATGQRVTLRCSPRSGDLSVYWYQQSLDQGLQFLIQYYNGEERAKGNILERFSAQQFPDLHSELNLSSLELGDSALYFCASSARGVTDTQYFGPGTRLTVL.

This clonotype has a count of ten or more. DNA of the CDR3: TGTGCCAGCTCTAGGCAGGGCCTAAATCAGCCCCAGCATTTT. Translating gives CASSRQGLNQPQHF. The chain recombines TRBV2 with TRBJ1-5; possibly TRBD1 for D (5 bases). V was pared by 8 bases and J by 4 bases, with 15 bases between. Germline loops: CDR1 SNHLY, CDR2 FYNNEI. The CDR3 contains 14 residues.

The chain couples TRBV12-3 or TRBV12-4 to TRBJ2-4; D gene ambiguous. V lost 1 base and J lost 7, with 11 bases in between. CDR3 length equals 14 residues. In nucleotides, the CDR3 is TGTGCCAGCAGTTTAGTCACCCTAGTGAACATTCAGTACTTC. Protein product: CASSLVTLVNIQYF.